Listed below are T cell receptor beta chains from one sample, sequenced in a study of T-cell reconstitution after alpha-beta-depleted transplantation in children. Each CDR3 protein gets one entry after TCRdb re-called the PCR reads with MiXCR. The data show around 78,000 distinct CDR3 sequences, approximately 7.4% seen once. This specimen consisted of PBMCs from the stem cell graft donor, obtained from the stem cell graft. These receptors all come from a human donor who donated a stem cell graft to a child with acute lymphoblastic leukemia. The CDR3 runs from the conserved cysteine through the conserved F or W. A D gene is named only where the DNA matches it firmly.

CASSPFAHPGQGDQPQHF,TRBV9,TRBD1,TRBJ1-5
CASSQCNQPQHF,TRBV23-1,.,TRBJ1-5
CASSLDQGKETQYF,TRBV5-1,.,TRBJ2-5
CASKDRDYEQYF,TRBV6-2/TRBV6-3,.,TRBJ2-7
CASSGSPSSQRYEQYF,TRBV28,.,TRBJ2-7
CASSPTGRMDQPQHF,TRBV18,.,TRBJ1-5
CASSSAANTEAFF,TRBV12-3/TRBV12-4,.,TRBJ1-1
CASSYRGQGLNTEAFF,TRBV6-5,TRBD1,TRBJ1-1
CASSLVADNEQFF,TRBV7-6,.,TRBJ2-1
CASSQDQGSGANVLTF,TRBV4-1,.,TRBJ2-6
CASSERYNQPQHF,TRBV19,.,TRBJ1-5
CASSSQRGLSNEQFF,TRBV7-9,TRBD2,TRBJ2-1
CASSMTGDSPLHF,TRBV19,TRBD1,TRBJ1-6
CATSRFPRDRSTDGYTF,TRBV15,TRBD1,TRBJ1-2
CASSPYSYEQYF,TRBV7-2,.,TRBJ2-7
CSAPSGQGENSPLHF,TRBV20-1,TRBD1,TRBJ1-6
CASSPTWGGGLYNEQFF,TRBV3-1,.,TRBJ2-1
CASSAADREGYTF,TRBV7-9,TRBD1,TRBJ1-2
CASSEGQGADTQYF,TRBV6-1,TRBD1,TRBJ2-3
CSARAVVAEQFF,TRBV20-1,.,TRBJ2-1
CAIREHGEQYF,TRBV10-3,.,TRBJ2-7
CASSSKTGKEETQYF,TRBV5-4,.,TRBJ2-5
CASRRLAGVQETQYF,TRBV7-9,TRBD2,TRBJ2-5
CASRHPGTSANNEQFF,TRBV5-1,TRBD2,TRBJ2-1
CASSYVNDQPQHF,TRBV28,.,TRBJ1-5
CASSLLFDRAYGYTF,TRBV7-8,TRBD1,TRBJ1-2
CASSTRGGGTDTQYF,TRBV27,.,TRBJ2-3
CASSLGRGGELFF,TRBV7-6,.,TRBJ2-2
CASSRSGVNTEAFF,TRBV5-1,.,TRBJ1-1
CASMTGLAVQETQYF,TRBV7-9,TRBD2,TRBJ2-5
CASSLLAGWPGELFF,TRBV12-3/TRBV12-4,TRBD2,TRBJ2-2
CAGSSGQIQGYGYTF,TRBV7-2,.,TRBJ1-2
CASRSTSRADTQYF,TRBV6-1,TRBD2,TRBJ2-3
CATRTPDNEQFF,TRBV10-3,.,TRBJ2-1
CASSFRINQPQHF,TRBV28,.,TRBJ1-5
CSASSARILGNQPQHF,TRBV20-1,.,TRBJ1-5
CASSHRDYPGNEQFF,TRBV7-3,TRBD2,TRBJ2-1
CASGRGGHEQYF,TRBV27,.,TRBJ2-7
CSASAQPGLAGGRSYNEQFF,TRBV20-1,TRBD2,TRBJ2-1
CSASSSLGNTIYF,TRBV20-1,.,TRBJ1-3
CATSDRGPTDTQYF,TRBV15,TRBD1,TRBJ2-3
CASSQGQGSYNSPLHF,TRBV7-9,TRBD1,TRBJ1-6
CSAREGRSSYNEQFF,TRBV20-1,.,TRBJ2-1
CSASKDISGYTF,TRBV20-1,.,TRBJ1-2
CAISESKGIYGYTF,TRBV10-3,.,TRBJ1-2
CASSLYATDTQYF,TRBV9,.,TRBJ2-3
CASSSIRDRGQEEQFF,TRBV5-1,TRBD1,TRBJ2-1
CASSSPGHPQYF,TRBV7-8,.,TRBJ2-7
CSVGVLGIETQYF,TRBV29-1,.,TRBJ2-5
CGSDPAGGEWDEQFF,TRBV29-1,.,TRBJ2-1
CASRQVYTEAFF,TRBV28,.,TRBJ1-1
CASRRQFKGQDTIYF,TRBV25-1,.,TRBJ1-3
CASSGTRHSPLHF,TRBV27,.,TRBJ1-6
CASGRTPSYEQYF,TRBV12-3/TRBV12-4,.,TRBJ2-7
CASSQGDTGELFF,TRBV5-6,.,TRBJ2-2
CSVLGPADGYTF,TRBV29-1,.,TRBJ1-2
CATLEEGNTEAFF,TRBV10-3,.,TRBJ1-1
CASSPSDPFLNTEAFF,TRBV6-1,.,TRBJ1-1